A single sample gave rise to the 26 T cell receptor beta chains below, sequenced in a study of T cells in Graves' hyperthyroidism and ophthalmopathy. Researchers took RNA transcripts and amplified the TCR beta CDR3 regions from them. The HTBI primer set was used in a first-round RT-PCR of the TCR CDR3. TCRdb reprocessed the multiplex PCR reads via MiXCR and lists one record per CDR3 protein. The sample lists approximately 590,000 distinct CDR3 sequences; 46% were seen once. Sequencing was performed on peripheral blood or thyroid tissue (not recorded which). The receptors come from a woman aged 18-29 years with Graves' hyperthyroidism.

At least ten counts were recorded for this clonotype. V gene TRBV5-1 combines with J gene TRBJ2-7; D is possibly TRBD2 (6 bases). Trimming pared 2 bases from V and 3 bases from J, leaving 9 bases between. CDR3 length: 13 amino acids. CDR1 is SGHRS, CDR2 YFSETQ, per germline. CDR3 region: CASSLRGNYEQYF. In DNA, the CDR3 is TGCGCCAGCAGCTTACGGGGGAACTACGAGCAGTACTTC.

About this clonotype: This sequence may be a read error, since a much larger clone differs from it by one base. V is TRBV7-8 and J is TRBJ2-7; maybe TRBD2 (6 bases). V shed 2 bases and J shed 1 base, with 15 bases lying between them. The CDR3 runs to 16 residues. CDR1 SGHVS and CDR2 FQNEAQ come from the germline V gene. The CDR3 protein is CASSLLYGGTSYEQYF. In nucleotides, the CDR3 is TGTGCCAGCAGCTTATTGTACGGGGGAACGTCCTACGAGCAGTACTTC.

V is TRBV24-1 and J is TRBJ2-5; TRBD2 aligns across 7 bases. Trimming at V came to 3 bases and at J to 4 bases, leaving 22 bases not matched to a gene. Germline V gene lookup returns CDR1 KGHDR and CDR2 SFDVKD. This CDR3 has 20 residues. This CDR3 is CATSDPPKLEGRESGETQYF. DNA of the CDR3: TGTGCCACCAGTGATCCACCAAAGCTCGAGGGGCGGGAGAGTGGAGAGACCCAGTACTTC.

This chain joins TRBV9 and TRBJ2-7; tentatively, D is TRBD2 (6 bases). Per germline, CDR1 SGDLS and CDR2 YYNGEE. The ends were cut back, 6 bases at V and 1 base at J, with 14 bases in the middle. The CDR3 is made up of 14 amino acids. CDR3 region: CASNPGGESYEQYF. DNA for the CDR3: TGTGCCAGCAACCCCGGAGGGGAGTCCTACGAGCAGTACTTC.

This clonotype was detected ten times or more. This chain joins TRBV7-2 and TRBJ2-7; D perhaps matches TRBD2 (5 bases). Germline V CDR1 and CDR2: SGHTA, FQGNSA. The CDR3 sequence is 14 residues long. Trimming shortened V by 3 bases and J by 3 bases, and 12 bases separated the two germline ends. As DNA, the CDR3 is TGTGCCAGCAGCTTCGGGCTAGCCGGCTACGAGCAGTACTTC. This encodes CASSFGLAGYEQYF. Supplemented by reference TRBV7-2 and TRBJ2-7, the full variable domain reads GAGVSQSPSNKVTEKGKDVELRCDPISGHTALYWYRQSLGQGLEFLIYFQGNSAPDKSGLPSDRFSAERTGGSVSTLTIQRTQQEDSAVYLCASSFGLAGYEQYFGPGTRLTVT.

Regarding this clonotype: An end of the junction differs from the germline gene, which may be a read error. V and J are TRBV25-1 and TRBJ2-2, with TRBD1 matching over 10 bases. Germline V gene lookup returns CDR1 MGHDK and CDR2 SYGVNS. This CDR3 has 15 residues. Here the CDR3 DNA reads TGCGCCAGCAGCCAACCGGGACAGGGGAGCGGGGAGCTGTTTTTT. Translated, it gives CASSQPGQGSGELFF.

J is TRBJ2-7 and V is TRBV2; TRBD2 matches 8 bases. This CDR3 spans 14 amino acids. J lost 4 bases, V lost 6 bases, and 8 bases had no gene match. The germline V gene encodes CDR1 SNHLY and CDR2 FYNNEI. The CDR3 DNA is TGTGCCAGCAGACTCCTAGCGGGCGAATACGAGCAGTACTTC. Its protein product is CASRLLAGEYEQYF.

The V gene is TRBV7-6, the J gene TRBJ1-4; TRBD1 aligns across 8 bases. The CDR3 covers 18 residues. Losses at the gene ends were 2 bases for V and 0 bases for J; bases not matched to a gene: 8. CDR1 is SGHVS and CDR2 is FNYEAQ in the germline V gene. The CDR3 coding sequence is TGTGCCAGCAGCTTATTCGCACCGGGACAGGCAACTAATGAAAAACTGTTTTTT. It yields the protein CASSLFAPGQATNEKLFF.

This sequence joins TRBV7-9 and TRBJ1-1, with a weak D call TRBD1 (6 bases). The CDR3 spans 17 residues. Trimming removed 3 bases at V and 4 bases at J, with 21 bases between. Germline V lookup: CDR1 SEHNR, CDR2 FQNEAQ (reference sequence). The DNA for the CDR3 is TGTGCCAGCAGCTTGGCCTTCGCAGGGGCCGGGGCCACTGAAGCTTTCTTT. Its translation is CASSLAFAGAGATEAFF. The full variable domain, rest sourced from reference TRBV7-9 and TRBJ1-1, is DTGVSQNPRHKITKRGQNVTFRCDPISEHNRLYWYRQTLGQGPEFLTYFQNEAQLEKSRLLSDRFSAERPKGSFSTLEIQRTEQGDSAMYLCASSLAFAGAGATEAFFGQGTRLTVV.

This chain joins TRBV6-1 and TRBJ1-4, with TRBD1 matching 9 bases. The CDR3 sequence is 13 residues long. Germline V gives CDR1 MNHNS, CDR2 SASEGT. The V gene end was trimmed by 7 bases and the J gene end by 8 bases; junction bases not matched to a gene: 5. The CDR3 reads CASTPTGGEKLFF. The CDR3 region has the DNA TGTGCCAGCACTCCGACAGGGGGAGAAAAACTGTTTTTT.

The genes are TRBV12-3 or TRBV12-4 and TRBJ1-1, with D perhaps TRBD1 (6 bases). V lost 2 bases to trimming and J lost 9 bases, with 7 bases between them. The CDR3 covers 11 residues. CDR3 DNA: TGTGCCAGCAGTTTAAGGGGGAAAGCTTTCTTT. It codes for CASSLRGKAFF.

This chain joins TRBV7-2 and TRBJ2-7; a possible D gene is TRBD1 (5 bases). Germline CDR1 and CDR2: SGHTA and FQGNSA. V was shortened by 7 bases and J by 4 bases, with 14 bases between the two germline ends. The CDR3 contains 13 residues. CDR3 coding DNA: TGTGCCAGCATGGGCAGGGAATTATACGAGCAGTACTTC. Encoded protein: CASMGRELYEQYF.

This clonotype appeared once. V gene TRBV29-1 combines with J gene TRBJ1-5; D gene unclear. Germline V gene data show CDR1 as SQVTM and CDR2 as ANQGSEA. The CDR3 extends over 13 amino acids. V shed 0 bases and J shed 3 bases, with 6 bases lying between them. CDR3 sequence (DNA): TGCAGCGTTGAAGAGGGCGACAATCAGCCCCAGCATTTT. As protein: CSVEEGDNQPQHF. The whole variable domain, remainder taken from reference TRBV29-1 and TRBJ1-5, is SAVISQKPSRDICQRGTSLTIQCQVDSQVTMMFWYRQQPGQSLTLIATANQGSEATYESGFVIDKFPISRPNLTFSTLTVSNMSPEDSSIYLCSVEEGDNQPQHFGDGTRLSIL.

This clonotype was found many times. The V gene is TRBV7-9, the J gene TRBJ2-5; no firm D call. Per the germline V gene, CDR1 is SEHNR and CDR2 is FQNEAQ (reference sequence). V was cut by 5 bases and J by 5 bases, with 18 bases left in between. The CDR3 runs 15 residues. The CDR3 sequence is CASSPQLWRGETQYF. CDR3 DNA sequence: TGTGCCAGCAGCCCCCAACTTTGGCGTGGCGAGACCCAGTACTTC.

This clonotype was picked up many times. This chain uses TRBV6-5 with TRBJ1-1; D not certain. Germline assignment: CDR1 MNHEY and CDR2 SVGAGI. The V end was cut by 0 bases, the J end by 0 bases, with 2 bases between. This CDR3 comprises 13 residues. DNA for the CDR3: TGTGCCAGCAGTTACTCCTTGAACACTGAAGCTTTCTTT. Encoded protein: CASSYSLNTEAFF.

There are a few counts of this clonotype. The CDR3 DNA follows: TGTGCCAGCAGCGTCTACGGGGCTACTCTACAGGAGCAGTACTTC. Residues: CASSVYGATLQEQYF. V is TRBV7-9 and J is TRBJ2-7; D is perhaps TRBD1 or TRBD2 (5 bases each). Trimming left V 5 bases short and J 7 bases short, with 21 bases between. CDR3 length: 15 amino acids. Per the germline V gene, CDR1 is SEHNR and CDR2 is FQNEAQ (reference sequence). The full variable domain, completed using reference TRBV7-9 and TRBJ2-7, is DTGVSQNPRHKITKRGQNVTFRCDPISEHNRLYWYRQTLGQGPEFLTYFQNEAQLEKSRLLSDRFSAERPKGSFSTLEIQRTEQGDSAMYLCASSVYGATLQEQYFGPGTRLTVT.

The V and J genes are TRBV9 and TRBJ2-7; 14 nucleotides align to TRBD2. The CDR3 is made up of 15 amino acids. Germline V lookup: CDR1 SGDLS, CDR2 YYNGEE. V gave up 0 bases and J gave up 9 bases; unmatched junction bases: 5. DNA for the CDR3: TGTGCCAGCAGCGTAGGACTAGCGGGAGGGAGTCGGCAGTACTTC. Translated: CASSVGLAGGSRQYF.

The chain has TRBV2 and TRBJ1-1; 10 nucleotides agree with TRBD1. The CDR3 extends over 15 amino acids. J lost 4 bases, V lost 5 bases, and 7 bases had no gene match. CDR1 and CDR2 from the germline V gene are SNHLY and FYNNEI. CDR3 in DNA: TGTGCCAGCAGTCCAGCCGGGACAGGGGTCACTGAAGCTTTCTTT. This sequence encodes CASSPAGTGVTEAFF.

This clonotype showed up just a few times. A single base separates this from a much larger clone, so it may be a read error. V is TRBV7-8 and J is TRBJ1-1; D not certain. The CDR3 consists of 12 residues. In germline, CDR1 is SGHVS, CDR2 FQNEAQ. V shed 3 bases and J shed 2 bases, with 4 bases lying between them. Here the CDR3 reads CASSFDNTEAFF. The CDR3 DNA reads TGTGCCAGCAGCTTCGATAACACTGAAGCTTTCTTT.

The CDR3 is CATSDLAGDRSLETQYF. Written as DNA, the CDR3 is TGTGCCACCAGTGATTTGGCCGGGGACAGAAGTTTGGAGACCCAGTACTTC. The rearrangement links TRBV24-1 to TRBJ2-5; TRBD1 matches at 7 bases. The CDR3 covers 17 residues. Germline V gene sequence: CDR1 KGHDR, CDR2 SFDVKD. Trimming took 0 bases from V and 5 from J; bases not matched to a gene: 11.

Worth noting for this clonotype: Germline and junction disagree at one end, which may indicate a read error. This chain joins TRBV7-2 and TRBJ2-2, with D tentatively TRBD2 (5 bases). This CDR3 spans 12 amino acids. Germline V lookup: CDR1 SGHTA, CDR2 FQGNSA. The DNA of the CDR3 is TGTGCCAGCAGCTTTATGGCCGGGGAGCCGTTTTTT. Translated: CASSFMAGEPFF. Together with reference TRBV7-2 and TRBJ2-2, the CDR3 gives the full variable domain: GAGVSQSPSNKVTEKGKDVELRCDPISGHTALYWYRQSLGQGLEFLIYFQGNSAPDKSGLPSDRFSAERTGGSVSTLTIQRTQQEDSAVYLCASSFMAGEPFFGEGSRLTVL.

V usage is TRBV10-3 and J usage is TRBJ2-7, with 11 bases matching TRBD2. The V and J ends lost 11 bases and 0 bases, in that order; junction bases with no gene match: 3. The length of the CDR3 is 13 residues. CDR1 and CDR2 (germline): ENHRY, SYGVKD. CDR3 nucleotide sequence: TGTGCCGGAACTAGCGGGAGCTCCTACGAGCAGTACTTC. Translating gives CAGTSGSSYEQYF.

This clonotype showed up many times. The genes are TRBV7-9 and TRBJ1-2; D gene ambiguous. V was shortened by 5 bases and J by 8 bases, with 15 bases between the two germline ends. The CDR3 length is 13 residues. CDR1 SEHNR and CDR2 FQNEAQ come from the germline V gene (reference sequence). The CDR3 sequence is CASSPFSRHGYTF. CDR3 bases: TGTGCCAGCAGCCCGTTCTCGCGGCACGGCTACACCTTC.

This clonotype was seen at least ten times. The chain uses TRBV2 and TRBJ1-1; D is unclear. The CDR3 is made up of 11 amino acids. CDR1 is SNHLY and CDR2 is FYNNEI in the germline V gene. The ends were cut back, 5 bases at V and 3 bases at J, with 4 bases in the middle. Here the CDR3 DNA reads TGTGCCAGCAGTATAGACACTGAAGCTTTCTTT. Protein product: CASSIDTEAFF.

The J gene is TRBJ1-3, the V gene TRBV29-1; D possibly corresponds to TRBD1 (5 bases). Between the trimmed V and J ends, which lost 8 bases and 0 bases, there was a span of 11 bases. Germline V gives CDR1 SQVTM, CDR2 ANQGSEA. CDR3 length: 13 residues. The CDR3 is CSPGRNSGNTIYF. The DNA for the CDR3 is TGCAGCCCGGGACGGAACTCTGGAAACACCATATATTTT.

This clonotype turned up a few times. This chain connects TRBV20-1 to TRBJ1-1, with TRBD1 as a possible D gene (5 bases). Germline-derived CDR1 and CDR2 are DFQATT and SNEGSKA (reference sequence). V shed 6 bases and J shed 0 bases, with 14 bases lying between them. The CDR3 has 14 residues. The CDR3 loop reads CSARRGSLNTEAFF. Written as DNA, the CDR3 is TGCAGTGCCCGGCGGGGCAGCTTGAACACTGAAGCTTTCTTT.